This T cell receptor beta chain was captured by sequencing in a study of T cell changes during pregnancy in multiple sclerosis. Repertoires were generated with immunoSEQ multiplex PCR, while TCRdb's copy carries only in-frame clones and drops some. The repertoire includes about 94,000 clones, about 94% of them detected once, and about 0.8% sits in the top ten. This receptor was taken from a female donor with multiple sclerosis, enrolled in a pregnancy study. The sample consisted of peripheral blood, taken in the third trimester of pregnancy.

The DNA for the CDR3 is TGCGCCAGCAGATCAGAGGGCAGACAACAAGAGACCCAGTACTTC. It specifies CASRSEGRQQETQYF. This chain links TRBV5-1 with TRBJ2-5; a possible D gene is TRBD2 (5 bases). This CDR3 comprises 15 residues. Germline lookup yields CDR1 SGHRS and CDR2 YFSETQ. Trimming took 5 bases from V and 2 from J, leaving 16 bases between them.